This T cell receptor beta chain is from a study of blood T cells in healthy people across ages (dated by TCRdb to the mid-2010s). Turning to the overall study: In model experiments, template switching captured about one uniquely barcoded TCR beta cDNA molecule for every two T cells. The study measured age-related changes in TCR beta repertoire diversity using deep sequencing normalized with unique cDNA molecular identifiers. Four age groups were formed from the donors: young (average approximately 15 years), middle-aged (around 41), aged (around 68) and long-lived (approximately 80). Using the same blood draw, the study looked at two additional independent replicas of 1 million unique cDNA reads for two donors, one aged 18 to 30 and the other aged 80 or older.

The full study reports these points: Total diversity estimates from one million sequenced T cells were considered lower bounds and underestimates. The CMV infection status of donors was not known, potentially confounding age-related changes in expanded clonotypes. Compared with the aged group, more naive CD4+ T cells, fewer expanded clones and increased TCR diversity were shown by the long-lived group, suggesting age selection. There was a strong correlation between observed TCR beta diversity and the percentage of naive T cells measured by flow cytometry. Observed TCR beta diversity per million T cells fell roughly linearly with age, and a significant reduction was already apparent by age around 40. Because profiling used bulk unsorted PBMCs, naive and antigen-experienced compartments could not be compared conclusively.

There are a few counts of this clonotype. Its antigen specificity is not known. Sequence at one end of the junction differs from germline and may be a read error. The donors were some 39 Caucasian individuals from Russia, aged about 6 to 95 years, who were systemically healthy. Approximately 9 milliliters of peripheral blood were collected from each donor into EDTA-treated Vacutainer tubes. PBMCs were isolated by Ficoll-Paque density-gradient centrifugation, with at least 7 million obtained per sample. Trizol reagent was used to extract total RNA from PBMCs, with at least 5 micrograms per sample. Naive CD45RAhigh/CD27high T cell percentages were measured by flow cytometry on a PBMC aliquot from every donor. CDR1 and CDR2, per the germline V gene (reference sequence), are DFQATT and SNEGSKA. The CDR3 runs 17 amino acids, cysteine and phenylalanine included. Only CDR3 DNA is held: 51 bases, read in frame from base 1.

To prepare the library, 5' RACE was applied. Instrument on record: Illumina HiSeq 2500. A second PCR of roughly 6 to 11 cycles was performed with a sample-barcoded 5' primer and a J-beta primer mix. Each TCR beta cDNA molecule received a unique molecular identifier from a template-switch 5' adaptor carrying 12 random nucleotides. Each sample yielded at least 2.5 million CDR3-containing paired-end reads. First-strand cDNA synthesis was performed from all RNA using the Mint cDNA synthesis kit, with priming by a TRBC-specific oligonucleotide. After uracil-DNA glycosylase treatment, a first 18-cycle PCR used universal primers M1SS and BC2_uni_R on all cDNA. In the source study's methods: For normalization, 1 million high-quality reads, each with a distinct molecular identifier, were randomly selected from each sample. Instead of being binned into consensus sequences, reads that shared molecular identifiers were thrown out. MiTCR, run with a Q25 quality threshold and the strictest error-elimination algorithm, handled CDR3 identification, clonotype clustering and error correction. Lower-bound total TCR beta diversity was estimated with a nonparametric unseen species model using Euler transformation. The public reads were reanalyzed by TCRdb: fastp trimming at Q25, MiXCR alignment, in-frame beta chains only. For every CDR3 protein sequence, its rows merge into one entry that carries the most common genes and DNA. In this record, the V and J calls reflect TCRdb's handling and not the investigators' own analysis. This sample is represented by about 930,000 distinct CDR3 sequences; 25% to 35% of them were singletons. The ten largest clones add up to 10% to 13% of the sample.

Another study also made use of these data, one on T cells of mothers and their children. That second report states: Donors were nine systemically healthy Caucasian individuals: three mothers and their six children. cDNA synthesis consumed the entire amount of extracted RNA, loaded at around 1.5 ug RNA in each 15 ul reaction. In the second PCR, the M1S primer introduced both the sample barcodes and 2-4 random nucleotides. Over 8.5 million TCR beta CDR3 reads were obtained for each mother, and around 3 million reads were obtained for each child. In both related and unrelated pairs, thymic selection shapes the output of TCR recombination in a similar way, with inherited differences having only a minor effect. Normalized repertoire overlap was always found to be slightly, but never significantly, higher in related mother-child pairs than in unrelated mother-child pairs. No persistent microchimeric T cell clones were detected, at a sensitivity of approximately 90 clones per million clonotypes. Deep NGS was used in the study to compare the TCR beta repertoires of mothers and children and to look for features that separate related mother-child pairs from unrelated individuals. Mothers averaged roughly 36 +/- 4 years of age and children averaged about 10 +/- 4 years. After adapters were ligated using NEBNext reagents, the libraries underwent 100+100 nt paired-end sequencing on an Illumina HiSeq 2000. Mother and child libraries were prepared a month apart and sequenced in separate runs to prevent cross-contamination. Each donor had between about 450,000 and 2,100,000 distinct TCR beta clonotypes identified. Naive TCR beta clonotypes were estimated from low-frequency clonotypes matched to each donor's FACS-determined naive share, without sorting.

This TCR derives from a woman aged 40 to 49 in good health. The sample was blood. The rearrangement combines TRBV20-1 with TRBJ1-6; the D gene lacks a confident call. The CDR3: CSARGVRLSSYNSPLHF. At the DNA level, the sequence is TGCAGTGCTAGAGGGGTCCGCTTGAGCTCCTATAATTCGCCCCTCCACTTT.